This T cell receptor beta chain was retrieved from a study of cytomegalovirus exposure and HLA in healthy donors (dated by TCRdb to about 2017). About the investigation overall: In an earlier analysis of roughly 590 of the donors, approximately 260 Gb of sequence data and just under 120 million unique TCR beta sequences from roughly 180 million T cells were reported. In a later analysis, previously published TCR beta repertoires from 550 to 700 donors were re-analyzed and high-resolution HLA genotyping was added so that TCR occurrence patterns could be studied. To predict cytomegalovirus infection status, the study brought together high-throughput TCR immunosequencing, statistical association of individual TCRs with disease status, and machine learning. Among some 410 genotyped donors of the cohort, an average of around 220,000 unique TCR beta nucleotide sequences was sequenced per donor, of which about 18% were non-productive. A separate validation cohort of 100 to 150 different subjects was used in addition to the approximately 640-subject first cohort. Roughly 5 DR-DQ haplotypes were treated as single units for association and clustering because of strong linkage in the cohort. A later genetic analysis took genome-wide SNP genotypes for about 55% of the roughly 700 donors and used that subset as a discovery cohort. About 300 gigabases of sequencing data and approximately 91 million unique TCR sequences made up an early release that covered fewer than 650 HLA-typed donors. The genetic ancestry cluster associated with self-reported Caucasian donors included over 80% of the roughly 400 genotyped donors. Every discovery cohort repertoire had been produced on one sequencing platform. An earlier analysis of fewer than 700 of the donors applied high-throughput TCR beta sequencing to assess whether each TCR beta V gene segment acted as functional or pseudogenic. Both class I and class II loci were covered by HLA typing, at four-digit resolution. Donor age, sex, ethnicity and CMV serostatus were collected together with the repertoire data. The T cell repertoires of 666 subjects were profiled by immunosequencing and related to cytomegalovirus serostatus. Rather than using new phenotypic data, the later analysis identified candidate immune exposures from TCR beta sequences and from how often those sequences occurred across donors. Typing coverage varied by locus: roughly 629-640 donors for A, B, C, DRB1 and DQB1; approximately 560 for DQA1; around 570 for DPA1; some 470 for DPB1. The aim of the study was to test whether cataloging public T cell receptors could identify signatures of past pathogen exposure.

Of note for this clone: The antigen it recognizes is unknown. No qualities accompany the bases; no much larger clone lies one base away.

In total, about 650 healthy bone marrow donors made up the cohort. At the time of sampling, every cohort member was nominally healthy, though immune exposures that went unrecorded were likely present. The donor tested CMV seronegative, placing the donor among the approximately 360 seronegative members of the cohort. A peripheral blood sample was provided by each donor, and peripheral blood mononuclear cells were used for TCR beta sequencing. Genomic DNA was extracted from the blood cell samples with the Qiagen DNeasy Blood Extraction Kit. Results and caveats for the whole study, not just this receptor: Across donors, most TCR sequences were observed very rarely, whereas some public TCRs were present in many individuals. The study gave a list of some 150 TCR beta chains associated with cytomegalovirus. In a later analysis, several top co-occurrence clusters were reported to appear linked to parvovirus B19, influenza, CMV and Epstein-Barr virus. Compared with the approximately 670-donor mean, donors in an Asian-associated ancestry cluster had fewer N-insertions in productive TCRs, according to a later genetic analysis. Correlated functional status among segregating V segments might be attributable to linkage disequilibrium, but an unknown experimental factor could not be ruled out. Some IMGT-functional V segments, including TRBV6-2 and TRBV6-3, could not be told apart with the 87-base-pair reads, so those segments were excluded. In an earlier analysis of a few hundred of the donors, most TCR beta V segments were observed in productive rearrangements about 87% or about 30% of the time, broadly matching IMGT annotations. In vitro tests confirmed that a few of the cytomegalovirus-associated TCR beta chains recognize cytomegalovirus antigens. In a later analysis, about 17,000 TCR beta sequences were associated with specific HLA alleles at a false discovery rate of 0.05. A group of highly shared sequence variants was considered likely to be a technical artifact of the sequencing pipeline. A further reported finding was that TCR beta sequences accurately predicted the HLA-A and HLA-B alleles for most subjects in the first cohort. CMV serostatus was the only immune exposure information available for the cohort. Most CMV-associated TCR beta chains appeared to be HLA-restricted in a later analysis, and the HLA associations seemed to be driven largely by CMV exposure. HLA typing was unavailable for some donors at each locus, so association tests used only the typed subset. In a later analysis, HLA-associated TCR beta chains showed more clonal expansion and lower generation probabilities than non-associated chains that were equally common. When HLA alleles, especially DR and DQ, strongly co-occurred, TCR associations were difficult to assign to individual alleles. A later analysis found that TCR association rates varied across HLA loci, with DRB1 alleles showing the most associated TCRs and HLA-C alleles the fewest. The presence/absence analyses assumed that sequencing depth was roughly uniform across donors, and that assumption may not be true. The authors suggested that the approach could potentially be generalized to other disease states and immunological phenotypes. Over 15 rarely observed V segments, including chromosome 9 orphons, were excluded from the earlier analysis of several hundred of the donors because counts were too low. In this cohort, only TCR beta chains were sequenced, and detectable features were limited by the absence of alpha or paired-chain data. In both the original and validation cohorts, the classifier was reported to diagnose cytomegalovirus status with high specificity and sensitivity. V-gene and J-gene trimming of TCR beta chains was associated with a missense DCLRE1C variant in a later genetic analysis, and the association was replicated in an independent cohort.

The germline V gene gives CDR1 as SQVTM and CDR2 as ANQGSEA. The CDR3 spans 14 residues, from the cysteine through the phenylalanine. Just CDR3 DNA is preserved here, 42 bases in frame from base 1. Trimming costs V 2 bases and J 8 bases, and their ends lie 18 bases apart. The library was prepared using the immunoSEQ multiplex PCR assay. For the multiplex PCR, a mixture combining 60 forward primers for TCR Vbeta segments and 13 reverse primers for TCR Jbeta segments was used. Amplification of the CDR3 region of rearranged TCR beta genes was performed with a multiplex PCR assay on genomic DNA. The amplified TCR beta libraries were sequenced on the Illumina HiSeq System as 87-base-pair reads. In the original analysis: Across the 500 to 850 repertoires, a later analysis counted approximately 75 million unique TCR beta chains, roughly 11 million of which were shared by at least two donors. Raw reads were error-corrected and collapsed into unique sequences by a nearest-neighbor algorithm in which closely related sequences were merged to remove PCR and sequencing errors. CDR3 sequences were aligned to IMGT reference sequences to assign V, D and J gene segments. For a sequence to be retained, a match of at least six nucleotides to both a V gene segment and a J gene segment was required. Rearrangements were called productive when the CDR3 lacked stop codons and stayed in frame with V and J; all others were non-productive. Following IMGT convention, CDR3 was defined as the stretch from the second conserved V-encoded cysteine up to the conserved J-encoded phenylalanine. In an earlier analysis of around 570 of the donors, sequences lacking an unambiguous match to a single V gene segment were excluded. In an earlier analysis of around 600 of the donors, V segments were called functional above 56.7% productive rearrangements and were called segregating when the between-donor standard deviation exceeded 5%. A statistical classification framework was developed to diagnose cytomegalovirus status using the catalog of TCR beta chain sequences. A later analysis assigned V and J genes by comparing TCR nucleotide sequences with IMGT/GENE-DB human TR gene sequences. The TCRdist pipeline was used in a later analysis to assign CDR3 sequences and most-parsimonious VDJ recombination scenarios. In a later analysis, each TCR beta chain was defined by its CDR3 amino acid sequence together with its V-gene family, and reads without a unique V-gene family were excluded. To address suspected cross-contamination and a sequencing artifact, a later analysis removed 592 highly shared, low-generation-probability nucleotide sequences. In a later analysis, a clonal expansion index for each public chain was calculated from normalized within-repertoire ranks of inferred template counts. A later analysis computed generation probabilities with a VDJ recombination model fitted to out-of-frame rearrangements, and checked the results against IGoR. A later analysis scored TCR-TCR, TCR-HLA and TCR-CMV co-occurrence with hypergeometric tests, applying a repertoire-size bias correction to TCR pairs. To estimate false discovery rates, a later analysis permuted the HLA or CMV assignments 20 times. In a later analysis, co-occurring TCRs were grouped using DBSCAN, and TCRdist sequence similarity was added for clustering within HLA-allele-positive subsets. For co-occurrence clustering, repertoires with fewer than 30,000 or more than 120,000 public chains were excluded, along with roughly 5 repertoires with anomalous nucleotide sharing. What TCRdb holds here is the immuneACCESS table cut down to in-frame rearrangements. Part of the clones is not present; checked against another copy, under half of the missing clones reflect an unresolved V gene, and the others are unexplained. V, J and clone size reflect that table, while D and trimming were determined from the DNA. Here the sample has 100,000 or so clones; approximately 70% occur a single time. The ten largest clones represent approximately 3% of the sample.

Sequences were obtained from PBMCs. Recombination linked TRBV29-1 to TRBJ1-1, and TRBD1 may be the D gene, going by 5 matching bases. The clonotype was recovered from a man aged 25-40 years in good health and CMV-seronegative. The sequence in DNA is TGCAGCGTTGAATCGGGGGATGTCGGTCAAGAAGCTTTCTTT. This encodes CSVESGDVGQEAFF.